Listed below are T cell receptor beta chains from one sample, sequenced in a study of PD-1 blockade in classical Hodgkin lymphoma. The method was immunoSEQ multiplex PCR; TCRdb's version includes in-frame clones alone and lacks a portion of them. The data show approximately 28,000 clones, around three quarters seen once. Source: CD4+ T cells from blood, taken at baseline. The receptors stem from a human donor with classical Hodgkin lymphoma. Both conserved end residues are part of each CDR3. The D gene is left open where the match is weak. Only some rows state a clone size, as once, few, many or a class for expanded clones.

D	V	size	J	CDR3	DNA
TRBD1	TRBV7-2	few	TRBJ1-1	CASSQGAGGVTEAFF	TGTGCCAGCAGCCAGGGGGCTGGCGGGGTCACTGAAGCTTTCTTT
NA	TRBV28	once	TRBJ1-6	CASSLRSGLLHNSPLHF	TGTGCCAGCAGCTTACGTTCAGGGCTCCTACATAATTCACCCCTCCACTTT
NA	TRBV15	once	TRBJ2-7	CATSRDYEGGYEQYF	TGTGCCACCAGCAGAGACTATGAGGGAGGCTACGAGCAGTACTTC
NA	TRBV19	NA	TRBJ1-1	CASSTTENTEAFF	TGTGCCAGTAGTACCACAGAGAACACTGAAGCTTTCTTT
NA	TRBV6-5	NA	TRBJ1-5	CASRRGGASNQPQHF	TGTGCCAGCCGACGAGGGGGAGCGAGCAATCAGCCCCAGCATTTT
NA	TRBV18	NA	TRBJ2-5	CASSPGINQQIETQYF	TGTGCCAGCTCACCAGGGATAAACCAGCAAATAGAGACCCAGTACTTC
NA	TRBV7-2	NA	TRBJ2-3	CASSSFTDTQYF	TGTGCCAGCAGCTCCTTCACAGATACGCAGTATTTT
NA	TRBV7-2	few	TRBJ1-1	CASSLTPGPNTEAFF	TGTGCCAGCAGCCTGACCCCGGGACCCAACACTGAAGCTTTCTTT
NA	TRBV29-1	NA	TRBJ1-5	CSVVYGGDQPQHF	TGCAGCGTTGTTTACGGGGGGGATCAGCCCCAGCATTTT
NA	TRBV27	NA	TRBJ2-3	CASSLIWVGGASDTQYF	TGTGCCAGCAGTTTAATCTGGGTAGGAGGGGCATCAGATACGCAGTATTTT
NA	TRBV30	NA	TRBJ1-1	CAWSKGPTLGETEAFF	TGTGCCTGGAGTAAGGGGCCGACCCTAGGGGAGACTGAAGCTTTCTTT
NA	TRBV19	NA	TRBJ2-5	CASSIGQGRVETQYF	TGTGCCAGTAGTATTGGGCAGGGCAGGGTAGAGACCCAGTACTTC
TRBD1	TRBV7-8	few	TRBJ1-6	CASSLNRGGSPLHF	TGTGCCAGCAGCTTAAACAGGGGGGGCTCACCCCTCCACTTT
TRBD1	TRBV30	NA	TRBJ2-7	CAGLGQAYEQYF	TGTGCCGGCTTGGGACAGGCGTACGAGCAGTACTTC
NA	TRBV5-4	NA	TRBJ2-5	CASSSFGKVGEETQYF	TGTGCCAGCAGCTCATTCGGGAAGGTGGGGGAGGAGACCCAGTACTTC
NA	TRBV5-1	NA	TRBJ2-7	CASSLALGGEQYF	TGCGCCAGCAGCTTGGCCTTGGGGGGCGAGCAGTACTTC
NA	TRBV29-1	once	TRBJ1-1	CSVGEGGPGGTEAFF	TGCAGCGTTGGGGAAGGTGGGCCCGGGGGCACTGAAGCTTTCTTT
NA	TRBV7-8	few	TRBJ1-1	CASSLKDRTNTEAFF	TGTGCCAGCAGCTTAAAGGACAGAACAAACACTGAAGCTTTCTTT
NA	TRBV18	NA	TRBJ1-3	CASSPRQLSGNTIYF	TGTGCCAGCTCACCACGGCAGCTCTCTGGAAACACCATATATTTT
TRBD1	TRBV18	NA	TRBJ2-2	CASSPPGQGTSTGELFF	TGTGCCAGCTCACCACCGGGACAGGGGACCAGCACCGGGGAGCTGTTTTTT
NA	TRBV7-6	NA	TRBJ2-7	CASSHRGENYEQYF	TGTGCCAGCAGCCATAGGGGGGAAAACTACGAGCAGTACTTC
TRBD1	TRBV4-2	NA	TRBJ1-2	CASSQDRVGGYTF	TGTGCCAGCAGCCAGGACAGGGTAGGCGGCTACACCTTC
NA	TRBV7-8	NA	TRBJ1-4	CASSLGSGYASEKLFF	TGTGCCAGCAGCTTAGGTTCAGGGTACGCTTCTGAAAAACTGTTTTTT
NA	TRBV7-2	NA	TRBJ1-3	CASRITGPGNTIYF	TGTGCCAGCAGAATAACAGGGCCTGGAAACACCATATATTTT
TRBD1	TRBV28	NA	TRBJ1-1	CASSPGTGERFMNTEAFF	TGTGCCAGCAGTCCAGGGACAGGGGAGAGGTTCATGAACACTGAGGCTTTCTTT
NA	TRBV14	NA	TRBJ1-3	CASSPFSGTSDSGNTIYF	TGTGCCAGCAGCCCATTCAGCGGCACGTCTGACTCTGGAAACACCATATATTTT
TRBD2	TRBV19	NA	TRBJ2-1	CASSIGLAGGEQFF	TGTGCCAGTAGTATAGGACTAGCGGGGGGTGAGCAGTTCTTC
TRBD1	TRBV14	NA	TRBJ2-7	CASSQVLNLGTGGLYEQYF	TGTGCCAGCAGCCAAGTTCTAAATCTCGGGACAGGGGGCCTGTACGAGCAGTACTTC
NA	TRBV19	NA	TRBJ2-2	CASSIERAGELFF	TGTGCCAGTAGTATTGAGAGGGCCGGGGAGCTGTTTTTT
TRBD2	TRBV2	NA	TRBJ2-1	CASSDQLAGGYEQFF	TGTGCCAGCAGTGACCAGCTAGCGGGGGGTTATGAGCAGTTCTTC
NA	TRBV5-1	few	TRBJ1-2	CASSLDRPKDGYTF	TGCGCCAGCAGCTTGGACAGGCCCAAGGACGGCTACACCTTC